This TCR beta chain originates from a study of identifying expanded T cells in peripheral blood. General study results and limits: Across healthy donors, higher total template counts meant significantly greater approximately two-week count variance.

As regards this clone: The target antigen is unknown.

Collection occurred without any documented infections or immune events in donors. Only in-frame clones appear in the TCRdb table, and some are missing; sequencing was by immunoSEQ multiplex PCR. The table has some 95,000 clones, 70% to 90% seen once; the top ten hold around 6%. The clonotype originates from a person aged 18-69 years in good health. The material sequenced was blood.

CDR3 bases: TGTGCCAGCAGTCGGCAGATATTGGGCGGGAATGAAAAACTGTTTTTT. It yields the protein CASSRQILGGNEKLFF. V usage is TRBV6-6 and J usage is TRBJ1-4; no clear D. With 5 bases removed from V and 5 bases from J, the gap between germline ends came to 18 bases. The CDR3 is 16 residues long. The germline gives CDR1 MNHNY, CDR2 SVGAGI (reference sequence).